These 14 T cell receptor beta chains were all obtained from the same sample, sequenced in a study of blood T cell repertoires in COVID-19. The repertoire was sequenced with immunoSEQ multiplex PCR; TCRdb's copy has only in-frame clones and lacks some. This table holds about 210,000 clones, roughly 88% found once. Material for sequencing was peripheral blood. Every receptor here comes from a man between 18 and 29 years old with active or convalescent COVID-19.

The rearrangement joins TRBV11-3 to TRBJ2-3, with D tentatively TRBD2 (6 bases). The CDR3 length is 16 residues. Germline-derived CDR1 and CDR2 are SGHNT and YENEEA. Trimming shortened V by 6 bases and J by 0 bases, and 16 bases separated the two germline ends. The CDR3 region has the DNA TGTGCCAGCAGTTATACTCGGGGGAGCAGCACAGATACGCAGTATTTT. Encoded protein: CASSYTRGSSTDTQYF.

This clone occurred a few times. The V and J genes are TRBV12-3 or TRBV12-4 and TRBJ1-5; D unresolved. This CDR3 is 13 amino acids long. Trimming removed 4 bases from V and 4 bases from J, with 8 bases in between. CDR3 region: CASSYSQNQPQHF. CDR3 nucleotides: TGTGCCAGCAGTTATTCCCAAAATCAGCCCCAGCATTTT.

The CDR3 coding sequence is TGTGCCAGAGAGGGTTATGGTTCCTACAATGAGCAGTTCTTC. It encodes CAREGYGSYNEQFF. This chain uses TRBV2 with TRBJ2-1, with D maybe TRBD2 (5 bases). This CDR3 comprises 14 residues. V lost 9 bases, J lost 1 base, and 13 bases lay in between. Germline V gene data show CDR1 as SNHLY and CDR2 as FYNNEI.

The rearrangement joins TRBV28 to TRBJ2-7; D is ambiguous. The V gene's germline CDR1 is MDHEN and CDR2 SYDVKM. Trimming stripped 6 bases from V and 6 bases from J, with 18 bases between. The CDR3 sequence is 14 residues long. For the CDR3, the DNA is TGTGCCAGCAGCCCAATCTCGACATATAGCGAGCAGTACTTC. It specifies CASSPISTYSEQYF.

This clone occurred once. The V and J genes are TRBV10-3 and TRBJ1-4; 7 positions agree with TRBD1. The trim removed 6 bases at V and 5 bases at J, leaving 9 bases unmatched. This CDR3 spans 15 amino acids. Germline V gives CDR1 ENHRY, CDR2 SYGVKD. The CDR3 sequence is CAIRDRDSLNEKLFF. In DNA form, the CDR3 reads TGTGCCATCAGAGACCGGGACAGCCTCAATGAAAAACTGTTTTTT.

V is TRBV27 and J is TRBJ1-1; perhaps TRBD1 as D (6 bases). This CDR3 has 16 residues. V was cut by 0 bases and J by 4 bases, with 15 bases left in between. The germline CDR1 and CDR2 sequences are MNHEY and SMNVEV (reference sequence). CDR3 sequence reads: CASSLSGRGPGTEAFF. The CDR3 bases are TGTGCCAGCAGTTTATCGGGCAGGGGCCCGGGCACTGAAGCTTTCTTT.

The rearrangement uses TRBV27 and TRBJ2-3, with D maybe TRBD1 (6 bases). This CDR3 has 15 amino acids. Germline assignment: CDR1 MNHEY and CDR2 SMNVEV (reference sequence). V was cut by 3 bases and J by 2 bases, with 12 bases left in between. Here the CDR3 reads CASSFLGQATDTQYF. The CDR3 bases are TGTGCCAGCAGTTTCTTGGGACAAGCCACAGATACGCAGTATTTT.

V and J are TRBV7-8 and TRBJ2-1; 8 bases fit TRBD2. The CDR3 covers 17 residues. From germline, CDR1 is SGHVS and CDR2 FQNEAQ. Trimming took 1 base from V and 6 from J; bases not matched to a gene: 11. The CDR3 loop is CASSLGYAGTRVNEQFF. The CDR3 DNA follows: TGTGCCAGCAGCTTAGGGTACGCCGGGACTAGGGTCAATGAGCAGTTCTTC.

The chain uses TRBV20-1 and TRBJ1-4, with D uncertain. V was shortened by 3 bases and J by 8 bases, with 4 bases between the two germline ends. The V gene's germline CDR1 is DFQATT and CDR2 SNEGSKA (reference sequence). This CDR3 has 10 amino acids. The CDR3 loop reads CSASREKLFF. The CDR3 DNA is TGCAGTGCTAGTCGGGAAAAACTGTTTTTT.

This clone was seen a single time. The chain recombines TRBV28 with TRBJ1-5; D gene ambiguous. Per germline, CDR1 MDHEN and CDR2 SYDVKM. This CDR3 contains 14 residues. With 7 bases removed from V and 2 bases from J, the gap between germline ends came to 12 bases. The CDR3 DNA sequence: TGTGCCAGCATCTTCTCCGGGGGCAATCAGCCCCAGCATTTT. Its translation: CASIFSGGNQPQHF. Based on the CDR3 plus reference TRBV28 and TRBJ1-5, the full variable domain is DVKVTQSSRYLVKRTGEKVFLECVQDMDHENMFWYRQDPGLGLRLIYFSYDVKMKEKGDIPEGYSVSREKKERFSLILESASTNQTSMYLCASIFSGGNQPQHFGDGTRLSIL.

DNA of the CDR3: TGCGCCAGCAGCCAGGCAGCGGGGGCTAACAATGAGCAGTTCTTC. As protein: CASSQAAGANNEQFF. The gene calls are TRBV10-1 and TRBJ2-1; 8 bases match TRBD2. The V gene's germline CDR1 is WNHNN and CDR2 SYGVQD (reference sequence). The CDR3 spans 15 residues. After removal of 6 bases from V and 5 bases from J, the junction contained 9 bases not matched to a gene.

This sequence joins TRBV7-3 and TRBJ2-1, with 9 bases aligning to TRBD1. This CDR3 is built from 15 residues. The V and J ends lost 5 bases and 8 bases, in that order; junction bases with no gene match: 10. Looked up from germline, CDR1 is SGHTA and CDR2 is FQGTGA. CDR3 in DNA: TGTGCCAGCAGCCTGGGCCCGGGACAGGGCGATGAGCAGTTCTTC. Residues: CASSLGPGQGDEQFF. The full variable domain, its missing parts supplied by reference TRBV7-3 and TRBJ2-1, is GAGVSQTPSNKVTEKGKYVELRCDPISGHTALYWYRQSLGQGPEFLIYFQGTGAADDSGLPNDRFFAVRPEGSVSTLKIQRTERGDSAVYLCASSLGPGQGDEQFFGPGTRLTVL.

This clone was recorded only once. The V gene is TRBV21-1, the J gene TRBJ1-2; the table calls TRBD1, which could not be checked here. TRBV21-1 is a listed pseudogene. The CDR3 loop spans 19 amino acids. CDR3 sequence reads: CASSKGPGQGLLTNYGYTF. The CDR3, as DNA: TGTGCCAGCAGCAAAGGCCCGGGACAGGGGTTATTGACTAACTATGGCTACACCTTC.

This rearrangement joins TRBV28 to TRBJ2-5; the D gene is possibly TRBD2 (6 bases). Trimming pared 6 bases from V and 7 bases from J, leaving 18 bases between. The CDR3 is 14 residues long. CDR1 and CDR2 (germline): MDHEN, SYDVKM. The CDR3 DNA is TGTGCCAGCAGCCGCCGGGGGACCTCCGGGACCCAGTACTTC. It encodes CASSRRGTSGTQYF.